These 31 T cell receptor beta chains share one sample of origin, sequenced in a study of cytomegalovirus exposure and HLA in healthy donors. PCR primers comprised 60 Vbeta and 13 Jbeta primers. Data came from immunoSEQ multiplex PCR; TCRdb stores just in-frame clones and leaves some out. The table shows approximately 220,000 clones, with 75% to 80% occurring only once. Sequencing input: PBMCs. These receptors came from a male donor in good health and CMV-seronegative.

This clone was picked up a small number of times. The chain carries TRBV9 and TRBJ1-1, with 12 positions matching TRBD1. V trimming: 1 base; J trimming: 1 base; junction bases outside the gene matches: 11. The CDR3 contains 19 residues. Germline CDR1 SGDLS, CDR2 YYNGEE. CDR3 sequence (DNA): TGTGCCAGCAGCGTAATGACTCCGGGACAGGGGGCTGGGAACACTGAAGCTTTCTTT. Translation gives CASSVMTPGQGAGNTEAFF.

The sample holds one count of this clone. The CDR3 DNA sequence: TGCGCCAGCAGCTTGGCTATCTCGACAGGGCACACTGAAGCTTTCTTT. Translated: CASSLAISTGHTEAFF. The rearrangement uses TRBV5-1 and TRBJ1-1, with 7 positions matching TRBD1. In germline, CDR1 is SGHRS, CDR2 YFSETQ. CDR3 length: 16 amino acids. Unmatched junction bases numbered 8, after V lost 0 bases and J lost 3 bases. Full variable domain (outside the CDR3, taken from reference TRBV5-1 and TRBJ1-1): KAGVTQTPRYLIKTRGQQVTLSCSPISGHRSVSWYQQTPGQGLQFLFEYFSETQRNKGNFPGRFSGRQFSNSRSEMNVSTLELGDSALYLCASSLAISTGHTEAFFGQGTRLTVV.

The rearrangement uses TRBV5-1 and TRBJ2-3; 7 bases map to TRBD1. Germline CDR1 is SGHRS and CDR2 is YFSETQ. The V segment lost 4 bases and the J segment 6 bases; nucleotides outside the gene matches: 17. The CDR3 contains 17 residues. This CDR3 reads CASSIQRRETGLDTQYF. In DNA, the CDR3 is TGCGCCAGCAGCATACAACGAAGAGAGACAGGGTTGGATACGCAGTATTTT.

This chain joins TRBV5-1 and TRBJ1-6, with D possibly TRBD1 on 6 matching bases. Germline CDR1 SGHRS, CDR2 YFSETQ. V dropped 1 base and J dropped 10 bases, with 15 bases sitting between them. This CDR3 is 15 amino acids long. The CDR3 loop reads CASSLTGIIHSPLHF. The CDR3 DNA is TGCGCCAGCAGCTTGACAGGGATTATTCACTCACCCCTCCACTTT.

The chain is built from TRBV10-3 and TRBJ2-5, with D possibly TRBD2 on 5 matching bases. The DNA matches TRBJ2-7 better at its end, which makes the J call doubtful. The germline V gene encodes CDR1 ENHRY and CDR2 SYGVKD. The CDR3 runs to 16 residues. CDR3 in amino acids: CAISESTGGGSYEQYF. In DNA form, the CDR3 reads TGTGCCATCAGTGAGTCCACTGGAGGCGGCTCCTACGAGCAGTACTTC.

The rearrangement joins TRBV7-9 to TRBJ1-2; no definite D call. V shed 0 bases and J shed 0 bases, with 5 bases lying between them. CDR1 and CDR2 from the germline V gene are SEHNR and FQNEAQ (reference sequence). The CDR3 extends over 14 amino acids. CDR3 sequence (DNA): TGTGCCAGCAGCTTAGCCGGGACTAACTATGGCTACACCTTC. It encodes CASSLAGTNYGYTF. Filled out from reference TRBV7-9 and TRBJ1-2, the complete variable domain reads DTGVSQNPRHKITKRGQNVTFRCDPISEHNRLYWYRQTLGQGPEFLTYFQNEAQLEKSRLLSDRFSAERPKGSFSTLEIQRTEQGDSAMYLCASSLAGTNYGYTFGSGTRLTVV.

The chain employs TRBV2 and TRBJ1-3; D is uncertain. V lost 7 bases, J lost 3 bases, and 13 bases lay in between. Germline CDR1 reads SNHLY; CDR2 reads FYNNEI. The CDR3 is made up of 14 amino acids. The CDR3 DNA is TGTGCCAGCACCTCAGGTGGTGGTGGAAACACCATATATTTT. Its translation: CASTSGGGGNTIYF.

In nucleotides, the CDR3 is TGTGCCTGGAGTTATTCTGGAAACACCATATATTTT. It encodes CAWSYSGNTIYF. The chain recombines TRBV30 with TRBJ1-3, with D hard to call. The CDR3 length is 12 residues. V lost 2 bases to trimming and J lost 1 base, with 3 bases between them. The V gene's germline CDR1 is GTSNPN and CDR2 SVGIG (reference sequence).

This chain connects TRBV18 to TRBJ2-5; a weak D match, TRBD2 (6 bases). V lost 3 bases and J lost 5, with 16 bases in between. The CDR3 consists of 15 residues. In germline, CDR1 is KGHSH, CDR2 LQKENI. The CDR3 loop reads CASSPLGSGGETQYF. The CDR3 coding sequence is TGTGCCAGCTCACCGCTCGGTAGCGGAGGGGAGACCCAGTACTTC.

This chain uses TRBV28 with TRBJ2-7; TRBD2 might be the D (6 bases). The ends were cut back, 2 bases at V and 6 bases at J, with 8 bases in the middle. The CDR3 runs to 12 residues. Germline V gene data show CDR1 as MDHEN and CDR2 as SYDVKM. CDR3 in amino acids: CASSLLALEQYF. CDR3 DNA sequence: TGTGCCAGCAGTTTACTAGCGCTCGAGCAGTACTTC.

The chain uses TRBV7-3 and TRBJ2-1; 7 nucleotides line up with TRBD1. The germline gives CDR1 SGHTA, CDR2 FQGTGA. V gave up 5 bases and J gave up 7 bases; unmatched junction bases: 5. The CDR3 loop spans 13 amino acids. The CDR3 loop reads CASSLGQVNEQFF. CDR3 sequence (DNA): TGTGCCAGCAGCCTTGGACAGGTTAATGAGCAGTTCTTC.

V gene TRBV19 combines with J gene TRBJ1-4; D is ambiguous. CDR3 length: 14 residues. V was cut by 3 bases and J by 5 bases, with 10 bases left in between. Germline CDR1 and CDR2: LNHDA and SQIVND (reference sequence). DNA for the CDR3: TGTGCCAGTAGTATCTGGGCAGTGAATGAAAAACTGTTTTTT. Amino acid sequence: CASSIWAVNEKLFF.

V gene TRBV12-2 combines with J gene TRBJ2-7; the listed D gene, TRBD1, was not tested against the DNA. TRBV12-2 is a pseudogene locus. The CDR3 contains 18 residues. The CDR3, as DNA: TGTGCAAGTCGCTTAGCGGGGAGCCGTACAGGGGGTAGGGGCGAGCAGTACTTC. Its protein product is CASRLAGSRTGGRGEQYF.

The chain uses TRBV11-2 and TRBJ2-7; no reliable D call. Trimming cost V 3 bases and J 2 bases, with 8 bases left between them. CDR3 size: 13 residues. CDR1 SGHAT and CDR2 FQNNGV come from the germline V gene. Here the CDR3 reads CASSFDTTYEQYF. The CDR3 nucleotides are TGTGCCAGCAGCTTCGACACAACCTACGAGCAGTACTTC.

This rearrangement joins TRBV28 to TRBJ1-3; 7 nucleotides match TRBD1. Trimming cost V 7 bases and J 4 bases; bases outside gene matches: 7. This CDR3 has 14 residues. Germline V gives CDR1 MDHEN, CDR2 SYDVKM. The CDR3 loop reads CASNLRGLGNTIYF. For the CDR3, the DNA is TGTGCCAGCAATCTGAGGGGGCTCGGAAACACCATATATTTT.

The gene calls are TRBV7-8 and TRBJ2-5; D is possibly TRBD2 (6 bases). The end of the DNA is better explained by TRBJ2-7, so the J call may be wrong. Germline lookup yields CDR1 SGHVS and CDR2 FQNEAQ. The CDR3 has 16 residues. The CDR3 loop reads CASSLRGTRETYEQYF. CDR3 in DNA: TGTGCCAGCAGCTTACGGGGGACCAGGGAAACCTACGAGCAGTACTTC.

The V call is TRBV9, the J call TRBJ1-1; D might be TRBD1 (5 bases). CDR1 and CDR2 from the germline V gene are SGDLS and YYNGEE. The CDR3 runs to 15 residues. Trimming pared 3 bases from V and 0 bases from J, leaving 12 bases between. The CDR3 loop is CASSEGLTMNTEAFF. The CDR3 DNA sequence: TGTGCCAGCAGCGAGGGACTGACCATGAACACTGAAGCTTTCTTT.

V usage is TRBV13 and J usage is TRBJ2-7, with D perhaps TRBD1 (6 bases). The CDR3 runs 14 residues. Trimming took 0 bases from V and 7 from J, leaving 13 bases between them. From germline, CDR1 is PRHDT and CDR2 FYEKMQ (reference sequence). The CDR3 spells CASSLGRGSGEQYF. CDR3 sequence (DNA): TGTGCCAGCAGCTTAGGCAGGGGTAGTGGTGAGCAGTACTTC.

The genes are TRBV6-5 and TRBJ2-7; 14 positions match TRBD2. CDR1 is MNHEY and CDR2 is SVGAGI in the germline V gene. This CDR3 has 15 residues. V lost 0 bases and J lost 7; bases outside the gene matches: 2. The CDR3 region is CASSYSGLAGDEQYF. The CDR3 coding sequence is TGTGCCAGCAGTTACTCGGGACTAGCGGGAGATGAGCAGTACTTC.

V and J are TRBV27 and TRBJ2-3; the D is unclear. The CDR3 has 14 residues. Looked up from germline, CDR1 is MNHEY and CDR2 is SMNVEV (reference sequence). V shed 2 bases and J shed 2 bases, with 8 bases lying between them. DNA of the CDR3: TGTGCCAGCAGTTTAAACAGCCTCACAGATACGCAGTATTTT. This gives the protein CASSLNSLTDTQYF.

The V call is TRBV6-5, the J call TRBJ1-3; no reliable D call. The CDR3 loop spans 11 amino acids. Germline CDR1 MNHEY, CDR2 SVGAGI. The ends were cut back, 6 bases at V and 4 bases at J, with 4 bases in the middle. The CDR3 loop reads CASSQGNTIYF. CDR3 in DNA: TGTGCCAGCAGCCAGGGAAACACCATATATTTT.

The rearrangement uses TRBV11-2 and TRBJ2-1; possible D gene TRBD2, 6 bases. The V gene lost 2 bases and the J gene lost 1 base, with 12 bases spanning the gap. The V gene's germline CDR1 is SGHAT and CDR2 FQNNGV. CDR3 length: 16 residues. CDR3 nucleotide sequence: TGTGCCAGCAGCTTACGTCGGGGGAGTTCCTACAATGAGCAGTTCTTC. This codes for CASSLRRGSSYNEQFF.

V gene TRBV27 combines with J gene TRBJ1-1; D might be TRBD1 (5 bases). CDR1 MNHEY and CDR2 SMNVEV come from the germline V gene (reference sequence). Deletions cut 6 bases from V and 5 bases from J, with 16 bases between. The CDR3 totals 14 residues. The CDR3 region is CASRARRGETEAFF. DNA of the CDR3: TGTGCCAGCAGGGCCAGGAGGGGTGAAACTGAAGCTTTCTTT.

The J gene is TRBJ1-2, the V gene TRBV6-5; D perhaps matches TRBD1 (6 bases). This CDR3 has 13 residues. The germline CDR1 and CDR2 sequences are MNHEY and SVGAGI. V was shortened by 8 bases and J by 4 bases, with 14 bases between the two germline ends. The DNA of the CDR3 is TGTGCCAGCGGCCGGACAGACGTCTATGGCTACACCTTC. This gives the protein CASGRTDVYGYTF.

The genes are TRBV2 and TRBJ2-3, with 7 bases that match TRBD1. J gave up 2 bases and V 8 bases, and 10 bases lay outside the gene matches. The V gene's germline CDR1 is SNHLY and CDR2 FYNNEI. CDR3 length: 15 amino acids. The CDR3 DNA reads TGTGCCAGCGATATGTCGGGACAGTACACAGATACGCAGTATTTT. Translated, it gives CASDMSGQYTDTQYF. The variable domain in full, completed from reference TRBV2 and TRBJ2-3, reads EPEVTQTPSHQVTQMGQEVILRCVPISNHLYFYWYRQILGQKVEFLVSFYNNEISEKSEIFDDQFSVERPDGSNFTLKIRSTKLEDSAMYFCASDMSGQYTDTQYFGPGTRLTVL.

The table lists this clone with a few counts. The chain joins TRBV6-1 to TRBJ1-3, with TRBD1 matching over 7 bases. This CDR3 has 14 amino acids. The germline CDR1 and CDR2 sequences are MNHNS and SASEGT. V lost 5 bases and J lost 2; bases outside the gene matches: 3. CDR3 protein: CASSTGVPGNTIYF. CDR3 sequence (DNA): TGTGCCAGCAGTACAGGGGTACCTGGAAACACCATATATTTT.

This clone was detected only once. The chain is built from TRBV4-3 and TRBJ2-1, with TRBD1 matching over 10 bases. CDR1 is LGHNA and CDR2 is YSLEER in the germline V gene. The CDR3 runs to 16 residues. Germline trimming cut 0 bases from V and 5 bases from J; bases unmatched to any gene: 4. The CDR3 sequence is CASSQDMGTGDNEQFF. Written as DNA, the CDR3 is TGCGCCAGCAGCCAAGATATGGGGACAGGGGACAATGAGCAGTTCTTC.

The V gene is TRBV28, the J gene TRBJ2-3; TRBD1 might be the D (6 bases). The CDR3 length is 15 residues. Trimming removed 7 bases from V and 1 base from J, with 15 bases in between. Germline assignment: CDR1 MDHEN and CDR2 SYDVKM. The CDR3 region has the DNA TGTGCCAGCAATCTACAGGGATGGGGCACAGATACGCAGTATTTT. It encodes CASNLQGWGTDTQYF.

The rearrangement uses TRBV5-4 and TRBJ1-4, with D perhaps matching TRBD1 (5 bases). With 0 bases removed from V and 5 bases from J, the gap between germline ends came to 8 bases. The germline V gene has CDR1 SGHNT and CDR2 YYREEE (reference sequence). This CDR3 contains 14 residues. CDR3 DNA: TGTGCCAGCAGCTTGGGTCAGGGAAATGAAAAACTGTTTTTT. This translates into CASSLGQGNEKLFF.

The chain is built from TRBV25-1 and TRBJ2-1; D may be TRBD1 (6 bases). Germline V gene lookup returns CDR1 MGHDK and CDR2 SYGVNS. The germline V and J ends were trimmed by 4 bases and 7 bases, with 8 bases remaining between them. This CDR3 is 12 amino acids long. The CDR3 coding sequence is TGTGCCAGCAGTGTGGGGGCGAATGAGCAGTTCTTC. Translation gives CASSVGANEQFF.

This chain links TRBV7-2 with TRBJ1-3; TRBD1 agrees at 7 bases. The CDR3 length is 18 residues. The ends lost 0 bases at V and 2 bases at J; junction bases unmatched: 10. Germline V gene lookup returns CDR1 SGHTA and CDR2 FQGNSA. As DNA, the CDR3 is TGTGCCAGCAGCTTAGCGGTAATCCAGGGGGTTCCTGGAAACACCATATATTTT. This encodes CASSLAVIQGVPGNTIYF.